Here is one T cell receptor (beta chain) with its context. Its antigen remains unidentified. TCR beta CDR3 regions were amplified from RNA. HTBI primers were employed in a first-round RT-PCR of the TCR CDR3. TCRdb called the multiplex PCR reads again in MiXCR, with one record for every CDR3 protein. The data show around 420,000 distinct CDR3 sequences, roughly an eighth seen once. PBMCs stemmed from 10 ml fresh peripheral blood. This CDR3 spans 14 amino acids. Per the germline V gene, CDR1 is MNHNS and CDR2 is SASEGT. Trimming removed 7 bases at V and 4 bases at J, with 16 bases between. This record comes from a study of T cells in Graves' hyperthyroidism and ophthalmopathy. Across the whole study: Any treatment followed the collection of peripheral blood at initial diagnosis.

Study conclusions and caveats: Appearing also in blood were most of the thyroid clonotypes expanded above 0.001.

J is TRBJ1-2 and V is TRBV6-1; D gene ambiguous. Sample: blood. The TCR originated in a woman aged 18-29 years with Graves' hyperthyroidism. CDR3 sequence reads: CASTLGVSGYGYTF. The CDR3 DNA reads TGTGCCAGCACCCTTGGGGTGTCGGGCTATGGCTACACCTTC.